The sequence of this T cell receptor (beta chain) was determined in a study of blood T cell repertoires in COVID-19. Across the study: Among Cohort 3 donors, those recovered had two negative PCRs, clearance, or symptom resolution.

Only in-frame clones appear in the TCRdb table, and some are missing; sequencing was by immunoSEQ multiplex PCR. The top ten hold around 2% of the sample, which has some 300,000 clones, around 89% seen once. The germline CDR1 and CDR2 sequences are MNHEY and SMNVEV (reference sequence). V was trimmed by 3 bases and J by 4 bases, leaving 13 bases between them. This CDR3 is 15 amino acids long. This chain connects TRBV27 to TRBJ1-5; D is possibly TRBD1 (6 bases). This TCR derives from an older woman in a cohort exposed to, infected with or recovered from COVID-19 (not recorded which). The sequenced sample consisted of PBMCs or T cells enriched from blood (not recorded which). CDR3: CASSFPGGANQPQHF. CDR3 bases: TGTGCCAGCAGTTTCCCGGGGGGCGCGAATCAGCCCCAGCATTTT.